These 7 T cell receptor beta chains share one sample of origin, sequenced in a study of T-cell memory formation after mild COVID-19. MiXCR, applied by TCRdb to the 5' RACE reads, yields one record per CDR3 protein. This table has about 130,000 distinct CDR3 sequences, approximately 15% appearing once. The sample consisted of PBMCs or a T cell subset sorted from them (not recorded which). These receptors were obtained from an adult woman who had mild COVID-19 (a few samples of this study predate the infection). Cell type and time point are not known.

This clonotype has just a few counts. V and J are TRBV12-3 or TRBV12-4 and TRBJ2-7, with 13 bases that match TRBD2. This CDR3 has 17 residues. After removal of 5 bases from V and 3 bases from J, the junction contained 10 bases not matched to a gene. The CDR3 spells CASSPVGTSGTVYEQYF. CDR3 bases: TGTGCCAGCAGTCCCGTGGGGACTAGCGGGACCGTCTACGAGCAGTACTTC.

This clonotype was counted between two and nine times. The chain's CDR3 is CASSFGFKQAETQYF. CDR3 DNA: TGTGCCAGCAGCTTCGGTTTCAAGCAGGCGGAGACCCAGTACTTC. The chain couples TRBV5-6 to TRBJ2-5; no clear D. CDR1 and CDR2 from the germline V gene are SGHDT and YYEEEE. V was pared by 2 bases and J by 5 bases, with 16 bases between. This CDR3 spans 15 amino acids. Supplemented by reference TRBV5-6 and TRBJ2-5, the full variable domain reads DAGVTQSPTHLIKTRGQQVTLRCSPKSGHDTVSWYQQALGQGPQFIFQYYEEEERQRGNFPDRFSGHQFPNYSSELNVNALLLGDSALYLCASSFGFKQAETQYFGPGTRLLVL.

This clonotype was detected a few times. This rearrangement joins TRBV5-5 to TRBJ2-3; D remains ambiguous. Trimming left V 2 bases short and J 3 bases short, with 34 bases between. The CDR3 runs to 22 residues. Germline V gene sequence: CDR1 SGHKS, CDR2 YYEKEE (reference sequence). This CDR3 is CASSFLYRTWQPGNDQTDTQYF. CDR3 DNA: TGTGCCAGCAGCTTCCTTTACCGTACCTGGCAACCTGGCAACGACCAAACAGATACGCAGTATTTT.

The CDR3 DNA sequence: TGCAGTGCTAGCCCCTGGCAGGGCAATGAGCAGTTCTTC. Its protein product is CSASPWQGNEQFF. The genes are TRBV20-1 and TRBJ2-1; a weak D match, TRBD1 (5 bases). The V gene lost 3 bases and the J gene lost 6 bases, with 12 bases spanning the gap. Per the germline V gene, CDR1 is DFQATT and CDR2 is SNEGSKA (reference sequence). The CDR3 runs 13 residues.

The chain carries TRBV5-1 and TRBJ1-2; D is unresolved. The CDR3 length is 13 residues. Trimming removed 6 bases at V and 6 bases at J, with 15 bases between. CDR1 and CDR2 from the germline V gene are SGHRS and YFSETQ. CDR3 bases: TGCGCCAGCAACAAGGAAGGGTTTCATGGCTACACCTTC. Translated, it gives CASNKEGFHGYTF. The entire variable domain, with the rest obtained from reference TRBV5-1 and TRBJ1-2, is as follows: KAGVTQTPRYLIKTRGQQVTLSCSPISGHRSVSWYQQTPGQGLQFLFEYFSETQRNKGNFPGRFSGRQFSNSRSEMNVSTLELGDSALYLCASNKEGFHGYTFGSGTRLTVV.

This clonotype was seen a few times. The V gene is TRBV5-1, the J gene TRBJ2-7, with TRBD1 identical over 7 bases. Germline CDR1 is SGHRS and CDR2 is YFSETQ. The ends lost 4 bases at V and 2 bases at J; junction bases unmatched: 3. CDR3 size: 13 residues. CDR3 protein: CASSVGQAYEQYF. DNA of the CDR3: TGCGCCAGCAGCGTCGGACAGGCCTACGAGCAGTACTTC.

This rearrangement joins TRBV30 to TRBJ2-7, with 11 bases aligning to TRBD2. The ends lost 8 bases at V and 2 bases at J; junction bases unmatched: 8. Germline V CDR1 and CDR2: GTSNPN, SVGIG (reference sequence). CDR3 size: 14 residues. CDR3 in amino acids: CATRGTSGTYEQYF. Written as DNA, the CDR3 is TGTGCCACCCGGGGGACTAGCGGCACCTACGAGCAGTACTTC.